This T cell receptor (beta chain) is drawn from a study of blood T cell repertoires in COVID-19. Seattle-derived patients entered the study during active infection and were followed longitudinally. Measured with immunoSEQ multiplex PCR; TCRdb has only the in-frame clones, and not every one. The data show about 160,000 clones, approximately 79% seen once. The CDR3 totals 15 residues. J gave up 4 bases and V 5 bases, and 5 bases lay outside the gene matches. Germline CDR1 is MGHRA and CDR2 is YSYEKL. Sequenced material: peripheral blood. The clonotype originates from a woman aged 40 to 50 with COVID-19, enrolled during active disease. This chain connects TRBV4-1 to TRBJ1-2; 12 bases match TRBD1. CDR3 bases: TGCGCCAGCAGCGATCGGGACAGGGGGCTCTATGGCTACACCTTC. This sequence encodes CASSDRDRGLYGYTF.